This T cell receptor beta chain is drawn from a study of CD8 T cell repertoires and HIV-1 epitope variants. Study-level background: Epitopes were three Gag families plus Nef HW9 and YT9. The study, taken as a whole, reports: Of roughly nine antigen-specific beta clonotypes, six or seven appeared to cross-react with escape variants.

This CDR3 comprises 16 residues. Worth noting for this clone: Its cognate antigen is unknown.

Survey-depth immunoSEQ sequencing covered TCR beta CDR3 regions. Using immunoSEQ multiplex PCR, the repertoire was profiled, and TCRdb retains in-frame clones only, with some absent. This sample has about 4,800 clones, with just over 65% found just once. This sequence was found in a male donor with HIV. Sequencing used cultured CD8+ T cells derived from PBMCs. The chain carries TRBV21-1 and TRBJ2-7; the DNA was not compared with TRBD1, the D call given in the table. TRBV21-1 is a listed pseudogene. CDR3 sequence (DNA): TGTGCCAGCAGCGATAAAGGACAGGGGCTTTCCTACGAGCAGTACTTC. Amino acid sequence: CASSDKGQGLSYEQYF.